The present T cell receptor beta chain was sequenced within a study of cytomegalovirus exposure and HLA in healthy donors. Study results and caveats: In a later analysis, V- and J-gene trimming of beta chains associated with a DCLRE1C missense variant, replicated independently. The study listed approximately 160 cytomegalovirus-associated TCR beta chains. Common viral pathogens (according to a later analysis) appeared linked to several of the most significant clusters. According to an earlier analysis, most TCR beta V segments yielded productive rearrangements about 87% or about 30% of the time.

CDR1 is MGHRA, CDR2 YSYEKL, per germline. Trimming took 4 bases from V and 3 from J; bases not matched to a gene: 8. This CDR3 is 16 amino acids long. About this clone: The antigen remains undetermined.

PCR used 60 Vbeta primers and 13 Jbeta primers. Assay used: immunoSEQ multiplex PCR; TCRdb lists only in-frame clones, some missing. The table records roughly 100,000 clones, around 76% of them present only once. This receptor was obtained from a woman between 50 and 59 years old in good health and CMV-seropositive. This chain joins TRBV4-1 and TRBJ2-5, with 10 bases lining up with TRBD2. Sequencing was carried out using PBMCs. CDR3 in DNA: TGCGCCAGCAGCCCGTTAGCGGGGGGACCTGAAGAGACCCAGTACTTC. Translation gives CASSPLAGGPEETQYF.